These 8 T cell receptor beta chains were all obtained from the same sample, sequenced in a study of T cell responses to AZD1222 COVID-19 vaccine. Here immunoSEQ multiplex PCR was the method, and the copy in TCRdb shows in-frame clones only, minus some. The sample lists about 110,000 clones, over 75% occurring once. The source material was peripheral blood, sampled 28 days after the second AZD1222 dose. These TCRs come from an adult who received the AZD1222 COVID-19 vaccine.

The chain couples TRBV3-1 (or the pseudogene TRBV3-2) to TRBJ2-5; TRBD2 matches 9 bases. Germline V gives CDR1 LGHDT, CDR2 YNNKEL (reference sequence). After removal of 4 bases from V and 1 base from J, the junction contained 1 base not matched to a gene. The CDR3 runs to 14 residues. For the CDR3, the DNA is TGTGCCAGCAGCCCGGGACTAGCCCAAGAGACCCAGTACTTC. Protein product: CASSPGLAQETQYF.

V usage is TRBV29-1 and J usage is TRBJ1-5; no clear D gene. The V and J ends lost 7 bases and 2 bases respectively, with 12 bases between them. Germline V gene lookup returns CDR1 SQVTM and CDR2 ANQGSEA. The CDR3 runs 13 residues. DNA for the CDR3: TGCAGCGCCAACTACGGGGGCAATCAGCCCCAGCATTTT. Protein sequence: CSANYGGNQPQHF.

V is TRBV2 and J is TRBJ1-6; D might be TRBD1 (5 bases). Trimming stripped 4 bases from V and 6 bases from J, with 16 bases between. CDR1 and CDR2 (germline): SNHLY, FYNNEI. The CDR3 sequence is 16 residues long. CDR3 in amino acids: CASSVGGGGLNSPLHF. The CDR3 bases are TGTGCCAGCAGTGTTGGGGGTGGAGGGCTTAATTCACCCCTCCACTTT.

The chain has TRBV19 and TRBJ1-2; a possible D gene is TRBD1 (6 bases). Germline V CDR1 and CDR2: LNHDA, SQIVND (reference sequence). Trimming removed 5 bases from V and 3 bases from J, with 16 bases in between. The CDR3 sequence is 15 residues long. The CDR3, as DNA: TGTGCCAGTAGTCCGGACAGAGGCCTACACTATGGCTACACCTTC. Its translation is CASSPDRGLHYGYTF. The full variable domain, its missing parts supplied by reference TRBV19 and TRBJ1-2, is DGGITQSPKYLFRKEGQNVTLSCEQNLNHDAMYWYRQDPGQGLRLIYYSQIVNDFQKGDIAEGYSVSREKKESFPLTVTSAQKNPTAFYLCASSPDRGLHYGYTFGSGTRLTVV.

This clone has just one count. The chain employs TRBV7-9 and TRBJ1-1; 7 nucleotides align to TRBD1. Germline V gives CDR1 SEHNR, CDR2 FQNEAQ (reference sequence). CDR3 length equals 15 residues. V shed 5 bases and J 2 bases; nucleotides not matched to a gene: 8. Written as DNA, the CDR3 is TGTGCCAGCAGCCCGTGGTACAGGGGTAACACTGAAGCTTTCTTT. Residues: CASSPWYRGNTEAFF. The full variable domain, with the rest looked up from reference TRBV7-9 and TRBJ1-1, is DTGVSQNPRHKITKRGQNVTFRCDPISEHNRLYWYRQTLGQGPEFLTYFQNEAQLEKSRLLSDRFSAERPKGSFSTLEIQRTEQGDSAMYLCASSPWYRGNTEAFFGQGTRLTVV.

This rearrangement joins TRBV6-2 or TRBV6-3 to TRBJ2-1; D perhaps matches TRBD1 (6 bases). Trimming cost V 6 bases and J 6 bases, with 12 bases left between them. The CDR3 runs 13 residues. Germline values: CDR1 MNHEY, CDR2 SVGEGT. The CDR3 DNA sequence: TGTGCCAGCAGCAAGGAAGGGGGCAATGAGCAGTTCTTC. This codes for CASSKEGGNEQFF.

The chain recombines TRBV7-3 with TRBJ2-2; D perhaps matches TRBD1 (5 bases). This CDR3 comprises 15 residues. V lost 8 bases, J lost 0 bases, and 13 bases lay in between. CDR1 and CDR2 (germline): SGHTA, FQGTGA. Here the CDR3 DNA reads TGTGCCAGCTCCGTCCAGGGTGCGAACACCGGGGAGCTGTTTTTT. Residues: CASSVQGANTGELFF.

The V gene is TRBV2, the J gene TRBJ1-2; D remains ambiguous. CDR3 length: 12 residues. With 1 base removed from V and 3 bases from J, the gap between germline ends came to 3 bases. From germline, CDR1 is SNHLY and CDR2 FYNNEI. The CDR3 is CASSEGYYGYTF. CDR3 sequence (DNA): TGTGCCAGCAGTGAAGGTTACTATGGCTACACCTTC. Full variable domain (missing parts from reference TRBV2 and TRBJ1-2): EPEVTQTPSHQVTQMGQEVILRCVPISNHLYFYWYRQILGQKVEFLVSFYNNEISEKSEIFDDQFSVERPDGSNFTLKIRSTKLEDSAMYFCASSEGYYGYTFGSGTRLTVV.